This T cell receptor beta chain derives from a study of T cell responses to AZD1222 COVID-19 vaccine. General study findings and limits: Of spike-specific TCRs, nearly half reportedly target regions left unmutated in variants.

This table comes from immunoSEQ multiplex PCR, and its TCRdb copy is limited to in-frame clones, with some not included. The sample records over 85,000 clones, roughly 89% being singletons. Trimming pared 2 bases from V and 3 bases from J, leaving 13 bases between. Germline CDR1 MNHEY, CDR2 SVGAGI. This CDR3 is built from 15 residues. This clone was found a few times. Its antigen is still unknown. This chain connects TRBV6-5 to TRBJ1-1, with unresolved D. Source: peripheral blood, taken 28 days after the second AZD1222 dose. The clonotype was recovered from an adult who received the AZD1222 COVID-19 vaccine. CDR3 protein: CASSYDRGDYTEAFF. The CDR3 coding sequence is TGTGCCAGCAGTTACGACCGAGGCGATTACACTGAAGCTTTCTTT.